This T cell receptor beta chain was captured in a study of blood T cells in healthy people across ages. A J-beta primer mix and a sample-barcoded 5' primer were used in a second PCR of roughly 6 to 11 cycles. Each CDR3 protein gets one entry after TCRdb re-called the 5' RACE reads with MiXCR. The sample consists of approximately 800,000 distinct CDR3 sequences, about 47% of them appearing once. The germline gives CDR1 DFQATT, CDR2 SNEGSKA (reference sequence). This CDR3 contains 14 residues. With 6 bases removed from V and 3 bases from J, the gap between germline ends came to 18 bases. The material sequenced was blood. The clonotype originates from an older man in good health. V is TRBV20-1 and J is TRBJ2-7, with D possibly being TRBD2 (7 bases). The CDR3 region has the DNA TGCAGTGCCGTGGTGGGGGGGCGGCTCTACGAGCAGTACTTC. Translating it yields CSAVVGGRLYEQYF.